A single sample gave rise to the 30 T cell receptor beta chains below, sequenced in a study of blood T cell repertoires in COVID-19 (dated by TCRdb to 2020 to 2021). Library prep was done by the immunoSEQ multiplex PCR assay. What TCRdb holds here is the immuneACCESS table cut down to in-frame rearrangements. Part of the clones is not present; checked against another copy, under half of the missing clones reflect an unresolved V gene, and the others are unexplained. The sample yields under 200,000 clones; 80% to 95% were counted once. The ten most abundant clones make up nearly 0.55% of the sample. The sample was peripheral blood. These receptors all come from a man aged 50-59 years with acute or convalescent COVID-19.

The genes are TRBV30 and TRBJ1-1, with a tentative D call TRBD1 (5 bases). In germline, CDR1 is GTSNPN, CDR2 SVGIG (reference sequence). This CDR3 is 13 amino acids long. Trimming cost V 5 bases and J 1 base, with 11 bases left between them. The CDR3 nucleotides read TGTGCCTGGGACAGTCTCAAGAACACTGAAGCTTTCTTT. Translated: CAWDSLKNTEAFF.

V usage is TRBV9 and J usage is TRBJ1-2; TRBD1 might be the D (5 bases). The V and J ends lost 5 bases and 5 bases respectively, with 7 bases between them. This CDR3 has 11 amino acids. Germline CDR1 is SGDLS and CDR2 is YYNGEE. CDR3 nucleotide sequence: TGTGCCAGCAGATCAGGGTATGGCTACACCTTC. Protein: CASRSGYGYTF.

This chain links TRBV15 with TRBJ1-2; D gene ambiguous. Germline CDR1 is LNHNV and CDR2 is YYDKDF (reference sequence). The V gene lost 0 bases and the J gene lost 2 bases, with 13 bases spanning the gap. CDR3 length equals 16 residues. The chain's CDR3 is CATSRDRDTWNYGYTF. The CDR3 nucleotides are TGTGCCACCAGCAGAGATCGAGATACGTGGAACTATGGCTACACCTTC.

The J gene is TRBJ1-1, the V gene TRBV24-1, with a tentative D call TRBD1 (5 bases). Germline lookup yields CDR1 KGHDR and CDR2 SFDVKD. The CDR3 extends over 17 amino acids. Trimming stripped 5 bases from V and 3 bases from J, with 21 bases between. CDR3 DNA: TGTGCCACCAGTGGAGGAAGGGGTTCCGGCTTGTACACTGAAGCTTTCTTT. Its protein is CATSGGRGSGLYTEAFF.

The chain carries TRBV6-5 and TRBJ2-1; the match to TRBD2 covers 13 bases. Per the germline V gene, CDR1 is MNHEY and CDR2 is SVGAGI. This CDR3 region has 15 residues. The ends lost 6 bases at V and 12 bases at J; junction bases unmatched: 11. CDR3 loop: CASSPTSGRPLWQFF. The CDR3 nucleotides are TGTGCCAGCAGCCCGACTAGCGGGAGGCCGTTGTGGCAGTTCTTC.

The chain links TRBV29-1 to TRBJ2-1; 10 nucleotides agree with TRBD2. The CDR3 spans 14 residues. The germline V gene has CDR1 SQVTM and CDR2 ANQGSEA. Unmatched junction bases numbered 8, after V lost 4 bases and J lost 8 bases. CDR3 sequence reads: CSVGAGLAEDEQFF. The CDR3 DNA sequence: TGCAGCGTTGGTGCCGGACTAGCGGAGGATGAGCAGTTCTTC.

The genes are TRBV18 and TRBJ1-6, with D perhaps TRBD1 (6 bases). The ends were cut back, 4 bases at V and 6 bases at J, with 16 bases in the middle. The CDR3 length is 16 residues. Germline lookup yields CDR1 KGHSH and CDR2 LQKENI. Here the CDR3 reads CASSLGVTGINSPLHF. The CDR3 DNA reads TGTGCCAGCTCACTGGGGGTTACAGGGATTAATTCACCCCTCCACTTT.

This clone was observed a single time. The chain recombines TRBV2 with TRBJ2-7; 11 nucleotides line up with TRBD2. CDR3 length: 16 amino acids. Germline V lookup: CDR1 SNHLY, CDR2 FYNNEI. V lost 6 bases to trimming and J lost 0 bases; unmatched junction nucleotides: 7. This chain's CDR3 is CASSSGLAGYSYEQYF. CDR3 bases: TGTGCCAGCAGCTCCGGACTAGCGGGCTACTCCTACGAGCAGTACTTC.

This rearrangement joins TRBV28 to TRBJ1-2; D call uncertain. This CDR3 has 12 amino acids. Trimming left V 5 bases short and J 8 bases short, with 12 bases between. Germline CDR1 and CDR2: MDHEN and SYDVKM. The DNA of the CDR3 is TGTGCCAGCAGTCCCGCGGGAGGCGGCTACACCTTC. It translates to CASSPAGGGYTF.

This chain connects TRBV5-1 to TRBJ1-1; the match to TRBD1 covers 9 bases. J was trimmed by 1 base and V by 2 bases; bases with no gene match: 3. This CDR3 region has 15 residues. Per the germline V gene, CDR1 is SGHRS and CDR2 is YFSETQ. The CDR3: CASSLRTGENTEAFF. DNA for the CDR3: TGCGCCAGCAGCTTACGGACAGGGGAGAACACTGAAGCTTTCTTT.

The chain is built from TRBV28 and TRBJ1-5; D is perhaps TRBD1 (6 bases). Germline V gives CDR1 MDHEN, CDR2 SYDVKM. This CDR3 spans 14 amino acids. V lost 5 bases and J lost 6, with 14 bases in between. The chain's CDR3 is CASSKTGRSQPQHF. The DNA for the CDR3 is TGTGCCAGCAGTAAAACAGGGCGTAGTCAGCCCCAGCATTTT.

In this sample, this clone turned up once. The chain couples TRBV30 to TRBJ1-6; a weak D match, TRBD1 (5 bases). This CDR3 spans 16 amino acids. Germline V gene sequence: CDR1 GTSNPN, CDR2 SVGIG (reference sequence). V lost 2 bases and J 0 bases, leaving 11 bases between the germline ends. CDR3 bases: TGTGCCTGGAGTAACCGGGGGAGCTCCTATAATTCACCCCTCCACTTT. Protein: CAWSNRGSSYNSPLHF.

The gene calls are TRBV19 and TRBJ2-2; 8 nucleotides line up with TRBD1. The CDR3 runs to 15 residues. CDR1 and CDR2 (germline): LNHDA, SQIVND (reference sequence). Trimming took 3 bases from V and 6 from J; bases not matched to a gene: 6. This CDR3 is CASSIGQGAAGELFF. The DNA of the CDR3 is TGTGCCAGTAGTATTGGTCAGGGGGCCGCCGGGGAGCTGTTTTTT.

The chain couples TRBV21-1 to TRBJ1-4; TRBD1, the table's D call, lacks a check against the DNA. TRBV21-1 is shown as a pseudogene. This CDR3 has 13 amino acids. CDR3 amino acids: CASSKERREKLFF. The CDR3 DNA reads as TGTGCCAGCAGCAAAGAACGCAGAGAAAAACTGTTTTTT.

The chain has TRBV2 and TRBJ1-1; 8 bases map to TRBD1. This CDR3 has 15 amino acids. Losses at the gene ends were 6 bases for V and 4 bases for J; bases not matched to a gene: 10. Germline CDR1 is SNHLY and CDR2 is FYNNEI. CDR3 region: CASSGQGLDSTEAFF. The CDR3 nucleotides are TGTGCCAGCAGCGGACAGGGCTTAGATAGCACTGAAGCTTTCTTT. Based on the CDR3 plus reference TRBV2 and TRBJ1-1, the full variable domain is EPEVTQTPSHQVTQMGQEVILRCVPISNHLYFYWYRQILGQKVEFLVSFYNNEISEKSEIFDDQFSVERPDGSNFTLKIRSTKLEDSAMYFCASSGQGLDSTEAFFGQGTRLTVV.

This clone was detected only once. The chain has TRBV19 and TRBJ1-5, with 12 bases matching TRBD1. With 8 bases clipped from V and 5 bases from J, the junction kept 13 bases outside the gene matches. Germline V CDR1 and CDR2: LNHDA, SQIVND (reference sequence). The CDR3 length is 17 residues. As DNA, the CDR3 is TGTGCCAGTTGCTCCGGGACAGGGGGCCGGGTGGATCAGCCCCAGCATTTT. It specifies CASCSGTGGRVDQPQHF.

DNA for the CDR3: TGTGCCACCTCCCCGGAAAGGGGGTTTGAAGCTTTCTTT. It codes for CATSPERGFEAFF. The chain couples TRBV7-9 to TRBJ1-1, with D possibly being TRBD1 (6 bases). The germline V gene has CDR1 SEHNR and CDR2 FQNEAQ (reference sequence). The CDR3 length is 13 residues. V gave up 10 bases and J gave up 7 bases, with 19 bases separating them. Looking up the rest from reference TRBV7-9 and TRBJ1-1 gives the full variable domain: DTGVSQNPRHKITKRGQNVTFRCDPISEHNRLYWYRQTLGQGPEFLTYFQNEAQLEKSRLLSDRFSAERPKGSFSTLEIQRTEQGDSAMYLCATSPERGFEAFFGQGTRLTVV.

The chain links TRBV5-1 to TRBJ1-1; perhaps TRBD1 as D (6 bases). Germline V lookup: CDR1 SGHRS, CDR2 YFSETQ. The CDR3 has 14 amino acids. Deletions cut 0 bases from V and 5 bases from J, with 11 bases between. DNA of the CDR3: TGCGCCAGCAGCTTGGGCCAGGGGTGGACTGAAGCTTTCTTT. This translates into CASSLGQGWTEAFF.

This clone was seen only once. J is TRBJ1-6 and V is TRBV6-2 or TRBV6-3; D uncertain. Germline loops: CDR1 MNHEY, CDR2 SVGEGT. The CDR3 length is 14 residues. Trimming stripped 3 bases from V and 5 bases from J, with 8 bases between. The DNA of the CDR3 is TGTGCCAGCAGTTATAGATACGATAATTCACCCCTCCACTTT. Translated: CASSYRYDNSPLHF.

The V call is TRBV11-1, the J call TRBJ2-2; 9 bases are a match to TRBD1. Germline assignment: CDR1 SGHAT and CDR2 FQDESV (reference sequence). The CDR3 extends over 15 amino acids. Trimming took 5 bases from V and 6 from J; bases not matched to a gene: 7. CDR3 amino acids: CASSRTGGEAGELFF. As DNA, the CDR3 is TGTGCCAGCAGCCGTACAGGGGGCGAGGCCGGGGAGCTGTTTTTT. Full variable domain (outside the CDR3, taken from reference TRBV11-1 and TRBJ2-2): EAEVAQSPRYKITEKSQAVAFWCDPISGHATLYWYRQILGQGPELLVQFQDESVVDDSQLPKDRFSAERLKGVDSTLKIQPAELGDSAMYLCASSRTGGEAGELFFGEGSRLTVL.

This rearrangement joins TRBV10-3 to TRBJ2-3; unclear D gene. Germline values: CDR1 ENHRY, CDR2 SYGVKD. The V end was cut by 6 bases, the J end by 4 bases, with 5 bases between. CDR3 size: 11 residues. The CDR3 sequence is CAIRVADTQYF. In DNA form, the CDR3 reads TGTGCCATCAGAGTAGCAGATACGCAGTATTTT.

The V and J genes are TRBV10-3 and TRBJ1-2; 10 bases are shared with TRBD1. Germline CDR1 reads ENHRY; CDR2 reads SYGVKD. After removal of 4 bases from V and 3 bases from J, the junction contained 5 bases not matched to a gene. The CDR3 has 15 residues. CDR3 residues: CAISVGDRGYYGYTF. The CDR3 coding sequence is TGTGCCATCAGTGTCGGGGACAGGGGATACTATGGCTACACCTTC.

This clone was counted only a few times. The rearrangement uses TRBV28 and TRBJ2-7; 12 nucleotides agree with TRBD2. V dropped 6 bases and J dropped 3; count of bases not matched to a gene: 6. CDR3 length equals 15 residues. CDR1 is MDHEN and CDR2 is SYDVKM in the germline V gene. This CDR3 is CASRNGLAGNYEQYF. CDR3 DNA: TGTGCCAGCAGGAACGGACTAGCGGGGAACTACGAGCAGTACTTC.

This chain links TRBV9 with TRBJ2-5, with D possibly matching TRBD2 (6 bases). V dropped 0 bases and J dropped 5 bases, with 20 bases sitting between them. The germline CDR1 and CDR2 sequences are SGDLS and YYNGEE. The CDR3 sequence is 17 residues long. The CDR3 sequence: CASSVGDVGGPRETQYF. DNA for the CDR3: TGTGCCAGCAGCGTAGGGGACGTCGGGGGACCCCGGGAGACCCAGTACTTC.

The rearrangement links TRBV6-2 or TRBV6-3 to TRBJ2-3; D uncertain. Trimming took 5 bases from V and 2 from J, leaving 8 bases between them. The germline V gene has CDR1 MNHEY and CDR2 SVGEGT. The CDR3 length is 13 residues. CDR3 in DNA: TGTGCCAGCAGTGATCAGAACACAGATACGCAGTATTTT. Protein: CASSDQNTDTQYF.

This clone was observed once. This rearrangement joins TRBV6-5 to TRBJ1-6, with D possibly being TRBD1 (6 bases). Per germline, CDR1 MNHEY and CDR2 SVGAGI. With 4 bases removed from V and 5 bases from J, the gap between germline ends came to 15 bases. The CDR3 runs 16 residues. CDR3 in DNA: TGTGCCAGCAGTTTACAGGGAGGGGGGGATAATTCACCCCTCCACTTT. This gives the protein CASSLQGGGDNSPLHF.

This chain connects TRBV28 to TRBJ1-1; D remains unclear. The CDR3 has 13 amino acids. Between the trimmed V and J ends, which lost 7 bases and 5 bases, there was a span of 14 bases. Germline V gene sequence: CDR1 MDHEN, CDR2 SYDVKM. CDR3 sequence reads: CASIREGWTEAFF. The CDR3 bases are TGTGCCAGCATTCGAGAGGGATGGACTGAAGCTTTCTTT.

V and J are TRBV2 and TRBJ1-1; 9 bases align to TRBD1. J gave up 4 bases and V 9 bases, and 21 bases lay outside the gene matches. Germline CDR1 reads SNHLY; CDR2 reads FYNNEI. The CDR3 is 18 amino acids. The CDR3 nucleotides read TGTGCCAGTCCCGAAGGGGGGGGACAGGGTCGTTTGAGCACTGAAGCTTTCTTT. Translated: CASPEGGGQGRLSTEAFF.

The V call is TRBV3-1 (or the pseudogene TRBV3-2), the J call TRBJ2-1; 9 bases match TRBD2. CDR1 is LGHDT and CDR2 is YNNKEL in the germline V gene (reference sequence). The CDR3 loop spans 17 amino acids. The junction had 14 bases not matched to a gene; V was cut back by 4 bases and J by 7 bases. The CDR3 region is CASSPRTSAQSTNEQFF. The CDR3 nucleotides read TGTGCCAGCAGCCCTAGGACTAGCGCCCAATCTACAAATGAGCAGTTCTTC.

This chain connects TRBV7-6 to TRBJ1-3; D is undetermined. The CDR3 extends over 14 amino acids. The ends were cut back, 5 bases at V and 0 bases at J, with 8 bases in the middle. The germline gives CDR1 SGHVS, CDR2 FNYEAQ. This chain's CDR3 is CASSPANSGNTIYF. Written as DNA, the CDR3 is TGTGCCAGCAGCCCTGCTAACTCTGGAAACACCATATATTTT.